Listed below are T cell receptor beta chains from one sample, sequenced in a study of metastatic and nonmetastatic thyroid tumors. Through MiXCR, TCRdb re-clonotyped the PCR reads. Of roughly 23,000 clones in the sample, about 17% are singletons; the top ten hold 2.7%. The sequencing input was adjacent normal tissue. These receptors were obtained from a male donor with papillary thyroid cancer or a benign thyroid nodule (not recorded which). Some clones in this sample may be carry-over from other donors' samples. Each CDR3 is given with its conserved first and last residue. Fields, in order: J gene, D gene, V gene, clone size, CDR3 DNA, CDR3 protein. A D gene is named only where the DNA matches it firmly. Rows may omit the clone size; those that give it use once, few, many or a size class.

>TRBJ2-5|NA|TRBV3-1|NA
TGTTCCAGCAGCCAAGATTTGGCTGTTCAAGAGACCCAGTACTTC
CSSSQDLAVQETQYF
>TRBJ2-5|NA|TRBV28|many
TGTGCCAGCAGTCCCGACCTCCCGGGCCAAGAGACCCAGTACTTC
CASSPDLPGQETQYF
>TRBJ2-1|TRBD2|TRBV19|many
TGTGCCAGTAGTATACGCCCCGGAGCGGGAGTAGACAATGAGCAGTTCTTC
CASSIRPGAGVDNEQFF
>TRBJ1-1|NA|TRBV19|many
TGTGCCACCGGGGACGGGGGCACTGAAGCTTTCTTT
CATGDGGTEAFF
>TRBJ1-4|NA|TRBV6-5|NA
TGTGCCAGCGCGGCAGAAAAAACAGAAAAACTGTTTTTT
CASAAEKTEKLFF
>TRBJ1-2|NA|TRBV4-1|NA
TGCGCCAGCAGCCAAGAGGATCGGGAAGGACTCTATTGCTACACCTTC
CASSQEDREGLYCYTF
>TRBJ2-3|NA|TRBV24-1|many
TGTGCCACCAGTGACCCCGGGCTCGGCACAGATACGCAGTATTTT
CATSDPGLGTDTQYF
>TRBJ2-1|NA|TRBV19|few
TGTTCCAGTATACCCCCGGGCTCCTACAATGAGCAGTTCTTC
CSSIPPGSYNEQFF
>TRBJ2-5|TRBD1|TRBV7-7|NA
TGTGCTAGCGGCTTAGGGGGGACAGGGGGGAAAGAGACCCAGTACTTC
CASGLGGTGGKETQYF
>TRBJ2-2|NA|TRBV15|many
TGTGCCACCAGCAGAGTAACAGGGTCAACCGGGGAGCTGTTTTTT
CATSRVTGSTGELFF
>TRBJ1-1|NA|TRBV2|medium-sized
TGTGCCAGCAGTGATGAGGGAGAGAAGACTGAAGCTTTCTTT
CASSDEGEKTEAFF
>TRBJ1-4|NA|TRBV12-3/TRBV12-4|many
TGTGCCAGCAGTTTAGGGGGCGCGGTTAATGAAAAACTGTTTTTT
CASSLGGAVNEKLFF
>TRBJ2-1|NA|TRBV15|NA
TGTGCCACCAGCAGAGAAAAGGGGCTCTCAAGCTCCTACAATGAGCAGTTCTTC
CATSREKGLSSSYNEQFF
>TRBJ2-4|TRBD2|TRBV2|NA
TGTGCCAGCAGTCCCGGACTAGCGGTGGGGGGGGACATTCAGTACTTC
CASSPGLAVGGDIQYF
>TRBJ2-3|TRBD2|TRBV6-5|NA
TGTGCCAGCATTTACTCCCGTGGGAGCTCGGGAGGTCCAGATACGCAGTATTTT
CASIYSRGSSGGPDTQYF
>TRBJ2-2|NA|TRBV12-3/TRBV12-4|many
TGTGCCAGCAGTTTTTCCGACGGGGAGCTGTTTTTT
CASSFSDGELFF
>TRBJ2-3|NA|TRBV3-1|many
TGTGCCAGCAGCCAAAGTCACCCCGGCACAGATACGCAGTATTTT
CASSQSHPGTDTQYF
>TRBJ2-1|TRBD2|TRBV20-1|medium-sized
TGCAGTGCTACCCTTCTAGCGGGAGTGTACAATGAGCAGTTCTTC
CSATLLAGVYNEQFF
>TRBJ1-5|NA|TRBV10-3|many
TGTGCCATCAGTGACTCGGACAGCAATCAGCCCCAGCATTTT
CAISDSDSNQPQHF
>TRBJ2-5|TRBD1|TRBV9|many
TGTGCCAGCAGCGATCGGAGACAGGGGGCCACGGAGACCCAGTACTTC
CASSDRRQGATETQYF
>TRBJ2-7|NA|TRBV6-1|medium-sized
TGTGCCAGCAGTTTGGAGGGGGCCTTCTCCTACGAGCAGTACTTC
CASSLEGAFSYEQYF
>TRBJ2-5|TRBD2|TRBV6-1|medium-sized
TGTGCCAGCAGTGGGCTAGCGGCCACCGAAGGGTCCCAGTACTTC
CASSGLAATEGSQYF
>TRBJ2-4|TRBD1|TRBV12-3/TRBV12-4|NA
TGTGCCAGCAGTTTAGGGACAGGGTCTAAAATTCTGTACTTC
CASSLGTGSKILYF
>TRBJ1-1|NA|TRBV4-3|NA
TGCGTCAGCAGCCAAGATCTTACCACCCGGGACACTGAAGCTTTCTTT
CVSSQDLTTRDTEAFF
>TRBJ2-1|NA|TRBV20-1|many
TGCAGTGCAACCGTGCAGCGGAGGGGTTCCTACAATGAGCAGTTCTTC
CSATVQRRGSYNEQFF
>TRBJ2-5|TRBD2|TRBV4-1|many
TGCGCCAGCAGCCAGCCGACTAGCGGGAGATGGGAGACCCAGTACTTC
CASSQPTSGRWETQYF
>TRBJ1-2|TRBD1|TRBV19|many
TGTGCCAGTAGTATAAGATCCGGGACAGGGTTTGGCTACACCTTC
CASSIRSGTGFGYTF